This record covers a single T cell receptor beta chain. What this receptor recognizes is not known. The sample holds no much larger clone one base away, and base qualities are not on file. V loses 0 bases, J loses 11 bases, and the germline ends lie 11 bases apart. Per the germline V gene (reference sequence), GTSNPN is the CDR1 and SVGIG is the CDR2. Its CDR3 holds 13 amino acids, cysteine through phenylalanine. Here the CDR3 DNA is all that survives: 39 bases in frame from base 1. These data are taken from a study of blood T cell repertoires in COVID-19 (dated by TCRdb to between 2020 and 2021). Notes on the research overall: Samples covering the acute and convalescent phases of COVID-19 were provided by collaborators in the United States, Italy and Spain. The prospective study material was composed of cDNA or gDNA derived from T cells, B-cell-depleted T cells, or PBMCs. The dataset comprised deeply sampled blood TCRbeta repertoires from subjects exposed to, actively infected with, or recovered from COVID-19. The repertoires were made available in a free public database intended to serve as a resource for research on the immune response to SARS-CoV-2. Samples came from the ongoing ImmuneRACE study (first 160 participants) plus 1,254 subjects from 6 global collaborators. The sample metadata nearly always contained a de-identified subject ID, COVID-19 status, age in years and sex. Where HLA class I and class II types were available, the types were taken from metadata supplied by the sample provider, not from assay-based typing.

On the study overall, not on this receptor specifically: How much clinical and demographic metadata was included differed by source and by participant, and the metadata was provided uncurated.

The immunoSEQ Assay, a bias-controlled multiplex PCR, was used to amplify TCRbeta CDR3 regions from genomic DNA. The authors' pipeline ran thus. Within the assay, amplification of reference gene primers was used to estimate how many nucleated cells each sample contained. To quantify the absolute abundance of each unique TCRbeta CDR3 rearrangement, sequence reads were collapsed and filtered. For each sample, productive Simpson clonality was calculated by taking the square root of Simpson's diversity index across productive rearrangements. TCRdb took this table from immuneACCESS and kept in-frame rearrangements with V and J called. Such tables lack part of the clones; where checked against another copy, unresolved V genes explain under half of the gap, and the rest is unexplained. V, J and clone size are those of that table, while D and trimming were read from the DNA. Here the sample has 290,000 or so clones; about 82% occur a single time. Of the sample, approximately 5% falls within the top ten clones.

Whole blood was collected in K2EDTA tubes by collaborating institutions according to the institutions' own protocols. Collaborator samples were shipped for TCRbeta analysis as frozen whole blood, isolated PBMCs, or DNA extracted from either sample type. Sequencing was carried out using peripheral blood. The V and J genes are TRBV30 and TRBJ1-6, with TRBD1 as a weak D call on 6 bases. The sequence derives from a man aged 50 to 60 with active or convalescent COVID-19. The CDR3 protein is CAWSVRRGTPLHF. The nucleotide sequence reads TGTGCCTGGAGTGTACGAAGGGGGACACCCCTCCACTTT.